Listed below are T cell receptor beta chains from one sample, sequenced in a study of T cell repertoires in cytomegalovirus infection. Using its own MiXCR run on the reads, TCRdb lists one record per CDR3 protein. The top ten clones hold about an eighth of a sample with fewer than 1,000,000 distinct CDR3 sequences, around 32% of them seen once. No antigen has been identified for these receptors. Sequencing was performed on cultured CD8+ T cells from PBMCs, taken from culture after CMV antigen stimulation. The receptors stem from a human donor in good health (CMV status not recorded). Some clones in this sample may be carry-over from other donors' samples. Each CDR3 is given with its conserved first and last residue. D genes are given only for firm matches. Size is omitted from some rows. Given values are once, few, many or a class for expanded clones.

d_call j_call clone_size v_call cdr3_nt cdr3_aa
. TRBJ2-1 . TRBV28 TGTGCCAGCGCCCTGGAGGGATTCTCCTACAATGAGCAGTTCTTC CASALEGFSYNEQFF
. TRBJ1-3 . TRBV7-9 TGTGCCAGCAGCTTAAGCCCCGAGAGGGACACCATATATTTT CASSLSPERDTIYF
. TRBJ2-3 . TRBV27 TGTGCCAGCAGTCCGATGGGGGGGGCCCCTAGCACAGATACGCAGTATTTT CASSPMGGAPSTDTQYF
TRBD1 TRBJ2-1 . TRBV27 TGTGTCAGCACCAACCTGGGACAGCTCAATGAGCAGTTCTTC CVSTNLGQLNEQFF
. TRBJ2-3 many TRBV7-9 TGTGCCAGCAGCTCCGCCCAGGCGGCCAGCACAGATACGCAGTATTTT CASSSAQAASTDTQYF
. TRBJ2-1 few TRBV6-2/TRBV6-3 TGTGCCAGCAGTTTTGGACTCCGAGGGAATGAGCAGTTCTTC CASSFGLRGNEQFF
. TRBJ1-6 many TRBV7-2 TGTGCCAGCAGCTTAGTCTTGGGGATAAATTATAATTCACCCCTCCACTTT CASSLVLGINYNSPLHF
. TRBJ2-3 . TRBV6-2/TRBV6-3 TGTGCCAGCAGTTACGGTAGCAGGGGAATGGATACGCAGTATTTT CASSYGSRGMDTQYF
. TRBJ1-2 few TRBV27 TGTGCCAGCAGTCCTCGGACGGATAACTATGGCTACACCTTC CASSPRTDNYGYTF
TRBD2 TRBJ2-1 few TRBV7-6 TGTGCCAGCAGCTTGCGACTAGCGGGGAACTACAATGAGCAGTTCTTC CASSLRLAGNYNEQFF
. TRBJ2-1 few TRBV28 TGTGCCAGCACCCGAGGGGGGTTTCGCCGGAGCAATGAGCAGTTCTTC CASTRGGFRRSNEQFF
. TRBJ2-1 . TRBV7-9 TGTGCCACCGCCAACCCCACCTACAATGAGCAGTTCTTC CATANPTYNEQFF
. TRBJ1-6 few TRBV27 TGTGCCAGCAGTTTTTCACAGTCGTCACCCCTCCACTTT CASSFSQSSPLHF
. TRBJ1-2 . TRBV7-9 TGTGCCAGCAGCTTAGCCAGGGTGGCTGGCTACACCTTC CASSLARVAGYTF
TRBD2 TRBJ2-1 many TRBV7-2 TGTGCCAGCACTCCCCGGGGGGGGTGGAATGAGCAGTTCTTC CASTPRGGWNEQFF
TRBD1 TRBJ1-2 . TRBV28 TGTGCCAACAGTTTGGTTCGACAGGGGAACTATGGCTACACCTTC CANSLVRQGNYGYTF
. TRBJ1-2 . TRBV19 TGTGCCAATGGCGCCGGGACGGTCTATGGCTACACCTTC CANGAGTVYGYTF
. TRBJ2-3 . TRBV7-2 TGTGCCAGCAGTATCGGGGCCAGCGCAGATACGCAGTATTTT CASSIGASADTQYF
. TRBJ2-2 many TRBV7-9 TGTGCCAGCAGCTCGAGTTACGGGGAGCTGTTTTTT CASSSSYGELFF
. TRBJ1-1 . TRBV6-5 TGTGCCAGCAGTTCCGGGCCTCTTCATCGGGGCACTGAAGCTTTCTTT CASSSGPLHRGTEAFF
. TRBJ2-1 . TRBV15 TGTGCCACCAGCCCCCGGGACGTGCCCCTCAATGAGCAGTTCTTC CATSPRDVPLNEQFF
TRBD1 TRBJ2-7 . TRBV13 TGTGCCAGCAGCTGGGGGACAGGATTCGGCCCCTACGAGCAGTACTTC CASSWGTGFGPYEQYF
TRBD2 TRBJ2-1 many TRBV5-1 TGCGCCAGTAGACTAGCGGGGGTGTACAATGAGCAGTTCTTC CASRLAGVYNEQFF
. TRBJ2-5 few TRBV7-6 TGTGCCAGCACCCACCGGGGAGGTAGAGTTAAGTACTTC CASTHRGGRVKYF
TRBD1 TRBJ1-5 . TRBV9 TGTGCCAGCAGCCCTAGCGGGGACAGGGGGCTCGGGCAGCCCCAGCATTTT CASSPSGDRGLGQPQHF
TRBD1 TRBJ2-1 . TRBV6-5 TGTGCCAGCAGTTATCGAAGGGGGCGGCCCCTCTCGGACAATGAGCAGTTCTTC CASSYRRGRPLSDNEQFF